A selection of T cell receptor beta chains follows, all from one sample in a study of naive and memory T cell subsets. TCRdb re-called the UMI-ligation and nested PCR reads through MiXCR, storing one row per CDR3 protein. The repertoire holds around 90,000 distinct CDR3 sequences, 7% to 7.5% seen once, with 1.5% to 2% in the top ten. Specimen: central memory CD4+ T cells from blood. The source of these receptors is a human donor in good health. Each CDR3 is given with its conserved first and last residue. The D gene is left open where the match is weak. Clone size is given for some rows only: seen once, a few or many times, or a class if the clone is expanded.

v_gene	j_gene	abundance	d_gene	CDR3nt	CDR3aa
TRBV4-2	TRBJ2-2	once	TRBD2	TGTGCCAGCAGCCGCCCAGCGGGGACCGGGGAGCTGTTTTTT	CASSRPAGTGELFF
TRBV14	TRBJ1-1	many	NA	TGTGCCAGCAGCCAAGAACGGATTATTTTCTTT	CASSQERIIFF
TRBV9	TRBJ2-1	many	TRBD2	TGTGCCAGCAGCGTAGGCTCGTTGGACGGGAGGGCCTACAATGAGCAGTTCTTC	CASSVGSLDGRAYNEQFF
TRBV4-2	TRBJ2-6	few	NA	TGTGCCAGCAAACTCTCTGGGGCCAACGTCCTGACTTTC	CASKLSGANVLTF
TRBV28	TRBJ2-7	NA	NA	TGTGCCAGCAGTTCCCCGGGGGTGCGGGGAACCTACGAGCAGTACTTC	CASSSPGVRGTYEQYF
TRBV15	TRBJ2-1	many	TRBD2	TGTGCCACCAGCTCAGGGACTAGCGGGATCCAGTTCTTC	CATSSGTSGIQFF
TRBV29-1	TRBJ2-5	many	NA	TGCAGCGTCGACGGGTTGCGAGAGACCCAGTACTTC	CSVDGLRETQYF
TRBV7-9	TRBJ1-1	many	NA	TGTGCCAGCAGCCGGGATAGAGGGGTAATGAACACTGAAGCTTTCTTT	CASSRDRGVMNTEAFF
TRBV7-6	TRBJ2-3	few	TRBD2	TGTGCCAGCAGCTTCCAAAAACTAGCGGGAAACACAGATACGCAGTATTTT	CASSFQKLAGNTDTQYF
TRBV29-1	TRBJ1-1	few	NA	TGCAGCGTTGAAGGGGGGAGAGGGGAGAACACTGAAGCTTTCTTT	CSVEGGRGENTEAFF